This TCR beta chain derives from a study of metastatic and nonmetastatic thyroid tumors (dated by TCRdb to 2020 to 2021). The study in broad terms: The researchers compared repertoires between peripheral blood samples and tumor or nodule tissue samples from patients with malignant or benign thyroid disease.

Worth noting for this clone: Its antigen specificity is not known. The sample holds no much larger clone one base away, and base qualities are not on file.

Receptors were amplified or captured by PCR. Sequencing was performed on an Illumina HiSeq 4000. The TCR beta-chain CDR3 region of each patient was profiled by high-throughput sequencing. On the study's bioinformatics: Drawing on CDR3 differences between clinicopathological groups, the researchers built a classifier meant to tell apart patients with distant-metastatic papillary thyroid cancer. Repertoire diversity was assessed with the Shannon index, and tumor-blood repertoire similarity with the Morisita-Horn index. Starting from the raw public reads, TCRdb applied fastp trimming at Q25, assembled clones with MiXCR and retained in-frame beta chains. The V and J calls shown here were made by TCRdb, not taken from the authors' results. The sample table holds 25,000 to 30,000 clones, of which over 20% were seen once. Clones ranked in the top ten supply just over 14% of the sample. Trimming accounts for 0 bases at V and 5 bases at J, while the number of junction bases matched to no gene is 15. The CDR3 contains 17 residues, cysteine and phenylalanine counted. Only the CDR3 DNA stays, 51 bases, in frame from base 1. From the germline V gene (reference sequence), CDR1 is DFQATT and CDR2 is SNEGSKA.

No patient had received any treatment before thyroid surgery. Patient clinical samples collected from the early 2010s to the late 2010s were retrospectively analysed using T-cell receptor beta sequencing. The paper as a whole reports these results and caveats: In both blood and tumor samples, malignant tumors were reported to have significantly higher TCR beta diversity than benign nodules.

This TCR was recovered from a female donor with papillary thyroid cancer or a benign thyroid nodule (not recorded which). Some clones in this sample may be carry-over from other donors' samples. The sequencing input was blood. The sequence is built from TRBV20-1 and TRBJ2-5, and TRBD2 matches 7 of the central bases. The nucleotides are TGCAGTGCTAGAGATGTCACTAGAGGGAGGGACCGGGAGACCCAGTACTTC. Its amino acids are CSARDVTRGRDRETQYF.